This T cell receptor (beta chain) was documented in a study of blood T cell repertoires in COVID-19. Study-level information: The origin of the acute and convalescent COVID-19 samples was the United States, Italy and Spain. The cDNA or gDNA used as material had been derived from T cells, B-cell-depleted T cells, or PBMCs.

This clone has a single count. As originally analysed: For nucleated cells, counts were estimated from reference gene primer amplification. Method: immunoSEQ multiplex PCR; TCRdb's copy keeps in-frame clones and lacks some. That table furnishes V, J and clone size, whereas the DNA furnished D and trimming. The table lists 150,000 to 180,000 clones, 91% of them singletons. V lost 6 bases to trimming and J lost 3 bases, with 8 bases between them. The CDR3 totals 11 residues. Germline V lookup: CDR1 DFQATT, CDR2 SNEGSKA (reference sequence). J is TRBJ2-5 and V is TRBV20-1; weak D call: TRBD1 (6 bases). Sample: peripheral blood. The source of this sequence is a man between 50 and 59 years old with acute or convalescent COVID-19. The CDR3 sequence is CSAHREETQYF. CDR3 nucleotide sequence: TGCAGTGCCCACAGGGAAGAGACCCAGTACTTC.